There are a few counts of the clone carrying this TCR beta chain. Its specificity is unknown. The data are from a study of human T cells and chemical hapten exposure. Across the whole study: Patch tests containing 0.01% DPC, applied to the upper back, were read at 6 days. Alopecia areata, totalis or universalis was found in mostly female patients. Study conclusions and caveats: Counts of TCRs above 1 in 1000 frequency stayed unchanged with DPC sensitization. There were significantly more large CDR3 similarity clusters among expanded TCRs than among controls.

V was pared by 3 bases and J by 4 bases, with 16 bases between. Germline V CDR1 and CDR2: DFQATT, SNEGSKA (reference sequence). The CDR3 covers 15 residues. The time point was: patch test 1, 2 weeks after DPC sensitization. As to treatment: therapeutic diphenylcyclopropenone sensitization with weekly scalp DPC. TCRdb reprocessed the RACE reads with MiXCR, giving one entry per CDR3 protein. The table lists over 85,000 distinct CDR3 sequences, 9.5% to 15% of them singletons. The clonotype comes from a woman between 35 and 50 years old with alopecia areata. Some clones in this sample may be carry-over from other donors' samples. The gene calls are TRBV20-1 and TRBJ1-5, with D possibly TRBD1 on 5 matching bases. Here the sequenced sample was whole blood, taken in connection with sensitization to the hapten diphenylcyclopropenone (DPC). CDR3 in DNA: TGCAGTGCTAGTATTGCAGGGAAGGATAATCAGCCCCAGCATTTT. Encoded protein: CSASIAGKDNQPQHF.